This T cell receptor beta chain was observed in a study of T cells after somatic rescue of genetic block. The CDR3 is 19 residues long. Trimming took off 2 bases at V and 5 bases at J, with 27 bases between the two ends. From germline, CDR1 is SGHAT and CDR2 FQNNGV. This clone was counted a single time. This table comes from immunoSEQ multiplex PCR, and its TCRdb copy is limited to in-frame clones, with some not included. The sample shows some 90,000 clones, 80% to 90% of them seen only once. This sequence was found in a young woman. The rearrangement uses TRBV11-2 and TRBJ1-1; D is undetermined. Sequencing used peripheral blood mononuclear cells (PBMCs). CDR3 DNA sequence: TGTGCCAGCAGCTTAATAGTCCTTGATTCCGGGTTGGTAAGGACTGAAGCTTTCTTT. It codes for CASSLIVLDSGLVRTEAFF.